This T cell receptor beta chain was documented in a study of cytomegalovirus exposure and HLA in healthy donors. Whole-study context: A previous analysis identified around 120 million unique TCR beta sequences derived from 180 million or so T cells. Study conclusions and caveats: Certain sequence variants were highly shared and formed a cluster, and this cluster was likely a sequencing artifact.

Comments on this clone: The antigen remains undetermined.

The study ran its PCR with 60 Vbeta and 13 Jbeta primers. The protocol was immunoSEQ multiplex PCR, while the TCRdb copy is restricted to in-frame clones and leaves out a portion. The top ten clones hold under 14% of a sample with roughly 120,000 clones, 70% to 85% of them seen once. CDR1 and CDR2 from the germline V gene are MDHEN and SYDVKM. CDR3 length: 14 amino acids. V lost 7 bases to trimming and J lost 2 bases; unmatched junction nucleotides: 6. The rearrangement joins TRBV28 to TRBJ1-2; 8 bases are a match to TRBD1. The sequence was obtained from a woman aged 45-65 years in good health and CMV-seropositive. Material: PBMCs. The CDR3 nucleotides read TGTGCCAGCACCAGGACAGGGCAAAACTATGGCTACACCTTC. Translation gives CASTRTGQNYGYTF.